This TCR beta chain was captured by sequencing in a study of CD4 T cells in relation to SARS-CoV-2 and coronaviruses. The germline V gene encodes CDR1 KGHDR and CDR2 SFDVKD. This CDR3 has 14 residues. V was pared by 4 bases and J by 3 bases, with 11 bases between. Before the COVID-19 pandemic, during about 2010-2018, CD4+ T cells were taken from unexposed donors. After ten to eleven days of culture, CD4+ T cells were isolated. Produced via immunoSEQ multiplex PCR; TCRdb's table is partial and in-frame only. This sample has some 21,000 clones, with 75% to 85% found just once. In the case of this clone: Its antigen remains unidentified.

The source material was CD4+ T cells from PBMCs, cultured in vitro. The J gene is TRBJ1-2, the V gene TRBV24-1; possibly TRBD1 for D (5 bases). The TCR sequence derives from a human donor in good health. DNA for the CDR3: TGTGCCACCAGTGACGGAGGGGCGTACTATGGCTACACCTTC. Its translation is CATSDGGAYYGYTF.